This T cell receptor beta chain was identified during a study of T-cell reconstitution after alpha-beta-depleted transplantation in children. Whole-study results and caveats: Reported findings indicate that, about two months after transplant, alpha-beta T cells came from several hundred expanded clones, which were derived from non-depleted graft cells. Newly produced T cells mostly accounted for T-cell counts and diversity one year post-transplant. High day-60 TCRbeta diversity in some patients came from surviving recipient T cells and thymic progenitors.

Preparation of the TCRbeta library used unique molecular identifiers. TCRdb ran MiXCR on the PCR reads and lists one entry per CDR3 protein. In the table there are about 610,000 distinct CDR3 sequences, 25% to 30% of which are singletons. Trimming cost V 3 bases and J 4 bases; bases outside gene matches: 6. Germline V gene sequence: CDR1 DFQATT, CDR2 SNEGSKA (reference sequence). CDR3 length equals 15 residues. Concerning this clonotype: Its antigen is unidentified.

This TCR was sampled from a boy less than two years old with Wiskott-Aldrich syndrome, due to receive a stem cell transplant. The sequencing here drew on PBMCs, taken before TCRalphabeta/CD19-depleted stem cell transplant. The V gene is TRBV20-1, the J gene TRBJ2-6; 7 nucleotides align to TRBD1. The CDR3 coding sequence is TGCAGTGCTAGCTCCACAGGGGCCGGGGCCAACGTCCTGACTTTC. This codes for CSASSTGAGANVLTF.